What follows describes a single T cell receptor beta chain. This specimen comes from a study of identical twins. Germline values: CDR1 SGHRS, CDR2 YFSETQ. The V end lost 2 bases, the J end lost 5 bases, and 14 bases lay between the germline ends. The CDR3 extends over 15 amino acids. Each CDR3 protein gets one entry after TCRdb re-called the 5' RACE reads with MiXCR. This sample yields about 450,000 distinct CDR3 sequences, of which 18% are seen a single time; roughly 12% belongs to the top ten. The sequencing input was naive T cells sorted from blood. The sequence came from a man in his fifties in good health. The chain couples TRBV5-1 to TRBJ2-1, with D unclear. As DNA, the CDR3 is TGCGCCAGCAGCTTCGTCCCAGAACAGAACAATGAGCAGTTCTTC. It translates to CASSFVPEQNNEQFF.